The rows below give T cell receptor beta chains drawn from one sample of a study of shared clonotypes between healthy human individuals. Only in-frame clones appear in the TCRdb table, and some are missing; sequencing was by immunoSEQ multiplex PCR. The table has about 2.2 million clones, 80% to 95% seen once. Sample: naive CD8+ T cells from PBMCs. The receptor source for this set is a man between 18 and 35 years old in good health. Some clones in this sample may be carry-over from other donors' samples. The CDR3 runs from the conserved cysteine through the conserved F or W. A D gene is named only where the DNA matches it firmly. Clone size, where shown, is once, few, many, or a class for clones that have expanded.

clone size: -; V gene: TRBV7-9; J gene: TRBJ2-7; D gene: TRBD2; CDR3 length: 17; CDR3 DNA: TGTGCCAGCAGCTTACCGCGGCCGGGACTAGCGCTCTACGAGCAGTACTTC; CDR3 protein: CASSLPRPGLALYEQYF
clone size: -; V gene: TRBV6-5; J gene: TRBJ2-7; D gene: -; CDR3 length: 15; CDR3 DNA: TGTGCCAGCAGTCCACTAGCCCTCCCGACTTACGAGCAGTACTTC; CDR3 protein: CASSPLALPTYEQYF
clone size: -; V gene: TRBV6-6; J gene: TRBJ1-1; D gene: -; CDR3 length: 11; CDR3 DNA: TGTGTGTGCACCACGAACACTGAAGCTTTCTTT; CDR3 protein: CVCTTNTEAFF
clone size: -; V gene: TRBV9; J gene: TRBJ1-1; D gene: TRBD1; CDR3 length: 15; CDR3 DNA: TGTGCCAGCAGCATCGGACAGGGGGTTTTCACTGAAGCTTTCTTT; CDR3 protein: CASSIGQGVFTEAFF
clone size: -; V gene: TRBV7-9; J gene: TRBJ2-2; D gene: TRBD2; CDR3 length: 15; CDR3 DNA: TGTGCCAGCAGCTGGGGACTAGCGGACACCGGGGAGCTGTTTTTT; CDR3 protein: CASSWGLADTGELFF
clone size: -; V gene: TRBV6-5; J gene: TRBJ1-5; D gene: -; CDR3 length: 14; CDR3 DNA: TGTGCCAGCAGTTCCGGACGGAGGAGTCAGCCCCAGCATTTT; CDR3 protein: CASSSGRRSQPQHF
clone size: -; V gene: TRBV19; J gene: TRBJ2-5; D gene: -; CDR3 length: 16; CDR3 DNA: TGTGCCAGTACCCCTCGGTTGGGGGCCCCTCAAGAGACCCAGTACTTC; CDR3 protein: CASTPRLGAPQETQYF
clone size: -; V gene: TRBV13; J gene: TRBJ2-3; D gene: -; CDR3 length: 14; CDR3 DNA: TGTGCCAGCAGCTCCCGGGACGCGTCAGATACGCAGTATTTT; CDR3 protein: CASSSRDASDTQYF
clone size: once; V gene: TRBV29-1; J gene: TRBJ2-3; D gene: -; CDR3 length: 14; CDR3 DNA: TGCAGCGTTGCTCGGGACTCGAGCCCAGATACGCAGTATTTT; CDR3 protein: CSVARDSSPDTQYF
clone size: -; V gene: TRBV4-1; J gene: TRBJ2-2; D gene: TRBD2; CDR3 length: 17; CDR3 DNA: TGCGCCAGCAGCCAAGGGGCTAGCGGGGCCCGTACCGGGGAGCTGTTTTTT; CDR3 protein: CASSQGASGARTGELFF
clone size: -; V gene: TRBV7-8; J gene: TRBJ2-7; D gene: TRBD1; CDR3 length: 14; CDR3 DNA: TGTGCCAGCAGCTCCGGGACAGGGGGCTACGAGCAGTACTTC; CDR3 protein: CASSSGTGGYEQYF
clone size: -; V gene: TRBV28; J gene: TRBJ1-3; D gene: -; CDR3 length: 16; CDR3 DNA: TGTGCCAGCAGTTTACCAGGGATCCACTCTGGAAACACCATATATTTT; CDR3 protein: CASSLPGIHSGNTIYF
clone size: -; V gene: TRBV27; J gene: TRBJ2-7; D gene: TRBD1; CDR3 length: 16; CDR3 DNA: TGTGCCAGCAGTTTATTGGGCGGACAGGGGGCGTACGAGCAGTACTTC; CDR3 protein: CASSLLGGQGAYEQYF
clone size: -; V gene: TRBV29-1; J gene: TRBJ2-7; D gene: -; CDR3 length: 14; CDR3 DNA: TGCAGCGTTGAAGATAGGGGGGGTCAATACGAGCAGTACTTC; CDR3 protein: CSVEDRGGQYEQYF
clone size: -; V gene: TRBV6-1; J gene: TRBJ2-6; D gene: -; CDR3 length: 17; CDR3 DNA: TGTGCCAGCAGTGCCTTCCTGACAGACTCTGGGGCCAACGTCCTGACTTTC; CDR3 protein: CASSAFLTDSGANVLTF
clone size: -; V gene: TRBV6-5; J gene: TRBJ2-7; D gene: -; CDR3 length: 14; CDR3 DNA: TGTGCCAGCAGCTTAGGGACGGGGTCCTACGAGCAGTACTTC; CDR3 protein: CASSLGTGSYEQYF
clone size: once; V gene: TRBV10-2; J gene: TRBJ1-5; D gene: TRBD1; CDR3 length: 14; CDR3 DNA: TGCGCCAGCAGTCCCGACAGGGACGGGCAGCCCCAGCATTTT; CDR3 protein: CASSPDRDGQPQHF
clone size: -; V gene: TRBV6-4; J gene: TRBJ2-7; D gene: TRBD2; CDR3 length: 16; CDR3 DNA: TGTGCCAGCAGTGACGGCCTAGCGGGAGGGCAGTACGAGCAGTACTTC; CDR3 protein: CASSDGLAGGQYEQYF
clone size: -; V gene: TRBV10-3; J gene: TRBJ2-1; D gene: TRBD2; CDR3 length: 21; CDR3 DNA: TGTGCCATCACTCGAACAGAGCCCGGGACTAGCGGAGAAGGCTCCTACAATGAGCAGTTCTTC; CDR3 protein: CAITRTEPGTSGEGSYNEQFF
clone size: -; V gene: TRBV9; J gene: TRBJ2-1; D gene: TRBD2; CDR3 length: 15; CDR3 DNA: TGTGCCAGCAGCGTAGATAGTAGCGGGGTACATGAGCAGTTCTTC; CDR3 protein: CASSVDSSGVHEQFF
clone size: many; V gene: TRBV11-2; J gene: TRBJ2-7; D gene: TRBD1; CDR3 length: 12; CDR3 DNA: TGTGCCAGCAGACAGGGGGCCTACGAGCAGTACTTC; CDR3 protein: CASRQGAYEQYF
clone size: -; V gene: TRBV9; J gene: TRBJ2-5; D gene: -; CDR3 length: 16; CDR3 DNA: TGTGCCAGCACCTACGAGCAGGGGCTCTTTCAAGAGACCCAGTACTTC; CDR3 protein: CASTYEQGLFQETQYF
clone size: -; V gene: TRBV7-8; J gene: TRBJ1-1; D gene: -; CDR3 length: 16; CDR3 DNA: TGTGCCAGCAGCTTAGCGCAGGGACTCTTAGGCACTGAAGCTTTCTTT; CDR3 protein: CASSLAQGLLGTEAFF
clone size: -; V gene: TRBV27; J gene: TRBJ2-7; D gene: -; CDR3 length: 15; CDR3 DNA: TGTGCCAGCAGTTTAGTGGGGGGCAAATCCTACGAGCAGTACTTC; CDR3 protein: CASSLVGGKSYEQYF
clone size: -; V gene: TRBV27; J gene: TRBJ1-5; D gene: -; CDR3 length: 15; CDR3 DNA: TGTGCCAGCAGGGGACGAGGAGGAAGCAATCAGCCCCAGCATTTT; CDR3 protein: CASRGRGGSNQPQHF
clone size: once; V gene: TRBV19; J gene: TRBJ2-5; D gene: -; CDR3 length: 16; CDR3 DNA: TGTGCCAGTAGTAGCAAAGGGGGATGGTACCAAGAGACCCAGTACTTC; CDR3 protein: CASSSKGGWYQETQYF
clone size: -; V gene: TRBV12-5; J gene: TRBJ2-1; D gene: -; CDR3 length: 12; CDR3 DNA: TGTGCTAGTGGTGGACGGTTCAATGAGCAGTTCTTC; CDR3 protein: CASGGRFNEQFF
clone size: -; V gene: TRBV9; J gene: TRBJ2-7; D gene: TRBD1; CDR3 length: 15; CDR3 DNA: TGTGCCAGCAGCGCCCGACAGGGGGCCCCATACGAGCAGTACTTC; CDR3 protein: CASSARQGAPYEQYF
clone size: -; V gene: TRBV10-2; J gene: TRBJ2-5; D gene: TRBD2; CDR3 length: 14; CDR3 DNA: TGCGCCAGCACCGCCGGGGGAGGGGCGGAGACCCAGTACTTC; CDR3 protein: CASTAGGGAETQYF
clone size: -; V gene: TRBV28; J gene: TRBJ2-5; D gene: -; CDR3 length: 18; CDR3 DNA: TGTGCCAGCAGTTTAAATATCGGAGTCGACTCCGACCAAGAGACCCAGTACTTC; CDR3 protein: CASSLNIGVDSDQETQYF
clone size: -; V gene: TRBV6-5; J gene: TRBJ2-1; D gene: -; CDR3 length: 11; CDR3 DNA: TGTGCCAGCAGTTACGGGTGGCACTCGTTCTTC; CDR3 protein: CASSYGWHSFF
clone size: -; V gene: TRBV28; J gene: TRBJ1-3; D gene: -; CDR3 length: 16; CDR3 DNA: TGTGCCAGCAGTTCTCTCCTGGGGGCTACCGGAAACACCATATATTTT; CDR3 protein: CASSSLLGATGNTIYF
clone size: -; V gene: TRBV19; J gene: TRBJ2-2; D gene: -; CDR3 length: 15; CDR3 DNA: TGTGCCAGTAGTATATGGGACTCAGTGCGCGGGGAGCTGTTTTTT; CDR3 protein: CASSIWDSVRGELFF
clone size: -; V gene: TRBV1; J gene: TRBJ1-5; D gene: -; CDR3 length: 16; CDR3 DNA: TGCACCAGCAGCCACTCCCGCCAGGGGCGGAATCAGCCCCAGCATTTT; CDR3 protein: CTSSHSRQGRNQPQHF
clone size: -; V gene: TRBV4-3; J gene: TRBJ2-3; D gene: TRBD2; CDR3 length: 17; CDR3 DNA: TGCGCCAGCAGCCAAGATCGGTCACTAGCGAGGACAGATACGCAGTATTTT; CDR3 protein: CASSQDRSLARTDTQYF
clone size: -; V gene: TRBV28; J gene: TRBJ2-7; D gene: -; CDR3 length: 17; CDR3 DNA: TGTGCCAGCAACCTTACACCCGGGACACGAGATCCCTACGAGCAGTACTTC; CDR3 protein: CASNLTPGTRDPYEQYF
clone size: -; V gene: TRBV28; J gene: TRBJ2-1; D gene: -; CDR3 length: 13; CDR3 DNA: TGTGCCAGCAGTTTCCCCTATATCAATGAGCAGTTCTTC; CDR3 protein: CASSFPYINEQFF
clone size: -; V gene: TRBV15; J gene: TRBJ1-2; D gene: -; CDR3 length: 14; CDR3 DNA: TGTGCCACCAGGGGAGGGCAGCTCACATATGGCTACACCTTC; CDR3 protein: CATRGGQLTYGYTF
clone size: once; V gene: TRBV4-1; J gene: TRBJ2-7; D gene: -; CDR3 length: 16; CDR3 DNA: TGCGCCAGCAGCCAAGTCTTCAACCTCGGAGGGCGCGAGCAGTACTTC; CDR3 protein: CASSQVFNLGGREQYF
clone size: -; V gene: TRBV2; J gene: TRBJ2-7; D gene: TRBD2; CDR3 length: 16; CDR3 DNA: TGTGCCAGCAGTGAAGGGACTAGCGGGAGCGCCTACGAGCAGTACTTC; CDR3 protein: CASSEGTSGSAYEQYF
clone size: -; V gene: TRBV7-9; J gene: TRBJ1-4; D gene: TRBD1; CDR3 length: 16; CDR3 DNA: TGTGCCAGCAGCCCAAAGGGACAGACGGAGGGTGAAAAACTGTTTTTT; CDR3 protein: CASSPKGQTEGEKLFF
clone size: -; V gene: TRBV11-2; J gene: TRBJ2-5; D gene: TRBD1; CDR3 length: 16; CDR3 DNA: TGTGCCAGCAGCTTAATAGGGACAGTCCTTCGAGAGACCCAGTACTTC; CDR3 protein: CASSLIGTVLRETQYF
clone size: -; V gene: TRBV7-6; J gene: TRBJ2-7; D gene: TRBD1; CDR3 length: 14; CDR3 DNA: TGTGCCAGCAGCTTAATTCAGGGGGCGTACGAGCAGTACTTC; CDR3 protein: CASSLIQGAYEQYF
clone size: -; V gene: TRBV7-3; J gene: TRBJ1-1; D gene: TRBD1; CDR3 length: 17; CDR3 DNA: TGTGCCAGCAGCTTAGGTGACAGGGGGTTCGGCGATACTGAAGCTTTCTTT; CDR3 protein: CASSLGDRGFGDTEAFF
clone size: -; V gene: TRBV11-2; J gene: TRBJ1-1; D gene: -; CDR3 length: 16; CDR3 DNA: TGTGCCAGCAGCTTAGACCCGTGGTCAGGGGACACTGAAGCTTTCTTT; CDR3 protein: CASSLDPWSGDTEAFF
clone size: -; V gene: TRBV6-6; J gene: TRBJ2-7; D gene: TRBD2; CDR3 length: 15; CDR3 DNA: TGTGCCAGCAGTTACTCGCCTAGCGGACGCTACGAGCAGTACTTC; CDR3 protein: CASSYSPSGRYEQYF
clone size: -; V gene: TRBV9; J gene: TRBJ2-7; D gene: TRBD1; CDR3 length: 16; CDR3 DNA: TGTGCCAGCAGCGTAGGACCGGGACAGGGGGACTACGAGCAGTACTTC; CDR3 protein: CASSVGPGQGDYEQYF
clone size: -; V gene: TRBV11-2; J gene: TRBJ2-1; D gene: -; CDR3 length: 14; CDR3 DNA: TGTGCCAGCAGCTTAGCAACCGAATACAATGAGCAGTTCTTC; CDR3 protein: CASSLATEYNEQFF
clone size: -; V gene: TRBV28; J gene: TRBJ2-5; D gene: -; CDR3 length: 15; CDR3 DNA: TGTGCCAGCAGTTTAAGACTACCGCCACAAGAGACCCAGTACTTC; CDR3 protein: CASSLRLPPQETQYF
clone size: -; V gene: TRBV7-9; J gene: TRBJ1-1; D gene: TRBD1; CDR3 length: 15; CDR3 DNA: TGTGCCAGCAGCCCATCGACAGGGGTGAACACTGAAGCTTTCTTT; CDR3 protein: CASSPSTGVNTEAFF